Listed below are T cell receptor beta chains from one sample, sequenced in a study of Ad26.COV2.S vaccination and SARS-CoV-2 variants. Sequencing was performed with immunoSEQ multiplex PCR; in TCRdb, only in-frame clones are kept and a portion is missing. The sample lists 350,000 to 500,000 clones; 90% were seen once. The source was peripheral blood, collected in a trial of Ad26.COV2.S vaccine versus placebo. These receptors were obtained from a person aged 18-65 years who received the Ad26.COV2.S COVID-19 vaccine or a placebo. CDR3s include the opening cysteine and the closing phenylalanine or tryptophan. A D gene is named only where the DNA matches it firmly. Clone size is stated in some rows and not others, as once, few, many or a class when expanded.

NA	15	TRBJ2-2	TRBV7-3	NA	CASSLYQGRTGELFF	TGTGCCAGCAGCTTATACCAGGGTCGCACCGGGGAGCTGTTTTTT
NA	13	TRBJ2-1	TRBV7-2	NA	CASSPGSYNEQFF	TGTGCCAGCAGTCCAGGTTCCTACAATGAGCAGTTCTTC
NA	14	TRBJ1-1	TRBV28	NA	CASSLGGAGTEAFF	TGTGCCAGCAGCTTGGGGGGGGCGGGTACTGAAGCTTTCTTT
NA	13	TRBJ1-4	TRBV7-9	TRBD1	CASSANRGEKLFF	TGTGCCAGCAGTGCTAACAGGGGCGAAAAACTGTTTTTT
NA	14	TRBJ1-2	TRBV7-2	TRBD1	CASRQSTGNYGYTF	TGTGCCAGCAGACAGTCGACAGGGAACTATGGCTACACCTTC
NA	15	TRBJ2-5	TRBV6-5	TRBD1	CASSLRQGAWETQYF	TGTGCCAGCAGCCTTAGACAGGGGGCATGGGAGACCCAGTACTTC
NA	16	TRBJ1-3	TRBV5-6	NA	CASSLLDRSSGNTIYF	TGTGCCAGCAGCTTATTGGACCGAAGCTCTGGAAACACCATATATTTT
NA	16	TRBJ2-1	TRBV10-1	TRBD2	CASSGQGTSGFDEQFF	TGCGCCAGCAGTGGACAAGGGACTAGCGGGTTCGATGAGCAGTTCTTC
NA	13	TRBJ2-2	TRBV19	NA	CASSIRGTGELFF	TGTGCCAGTAGTATTCGAGGGACCGGGGAGCTGTTTTTT
NA	18	TRBJ2-1	TRBV7-3	TRBD2	CASSLVGGRAWSYNEQFF	TGTGCCAGCAGCTTAGTAGGCGGGAGGGCCTGGTCCTACAATGAGCAGTTCTTC
NA	15	TRBJ2-1	TRBV9	TRBD2	CASSVSGSAYNEQFF	TGTGCCAGCAGCGTTAGCGGGAGTGCCTACAATGAGCAGTTCTTC
NA	11	TRBJ2-5	TRBV5-6	NA	CASSLKETQYF	TGTGCCAGCAGCCTGAAAGAGACCCAGTACTTC
NA	15	TRBJ2-7	TRBV28	NA	CASSPLGLITYEQYF	TGTGCCAGCAGTCCCTTGGGGCTGATCACCTACGAGCAGTACTTC
once	12	TRBJ1-2	TRBV30	NA	CAWDQWGFGYTF	TGTGCCTGGGACCAGTGGGGGTTCGGCTACACCTTC
NA	15	TRBJ2-5	TRBV7-2	TRBD2	CASSLPGLAGETQYF	TGTGCCAGCAGCTTACCCGGACTAGCGGGGGAGACCCAGTACTTC
NA	13	TRBJ2-3	TRBV6-5	NA	CASSYPLTDTQYF	TGTGCCAGCAGTTACCCGCTCACAGATACGCAGTATTTT